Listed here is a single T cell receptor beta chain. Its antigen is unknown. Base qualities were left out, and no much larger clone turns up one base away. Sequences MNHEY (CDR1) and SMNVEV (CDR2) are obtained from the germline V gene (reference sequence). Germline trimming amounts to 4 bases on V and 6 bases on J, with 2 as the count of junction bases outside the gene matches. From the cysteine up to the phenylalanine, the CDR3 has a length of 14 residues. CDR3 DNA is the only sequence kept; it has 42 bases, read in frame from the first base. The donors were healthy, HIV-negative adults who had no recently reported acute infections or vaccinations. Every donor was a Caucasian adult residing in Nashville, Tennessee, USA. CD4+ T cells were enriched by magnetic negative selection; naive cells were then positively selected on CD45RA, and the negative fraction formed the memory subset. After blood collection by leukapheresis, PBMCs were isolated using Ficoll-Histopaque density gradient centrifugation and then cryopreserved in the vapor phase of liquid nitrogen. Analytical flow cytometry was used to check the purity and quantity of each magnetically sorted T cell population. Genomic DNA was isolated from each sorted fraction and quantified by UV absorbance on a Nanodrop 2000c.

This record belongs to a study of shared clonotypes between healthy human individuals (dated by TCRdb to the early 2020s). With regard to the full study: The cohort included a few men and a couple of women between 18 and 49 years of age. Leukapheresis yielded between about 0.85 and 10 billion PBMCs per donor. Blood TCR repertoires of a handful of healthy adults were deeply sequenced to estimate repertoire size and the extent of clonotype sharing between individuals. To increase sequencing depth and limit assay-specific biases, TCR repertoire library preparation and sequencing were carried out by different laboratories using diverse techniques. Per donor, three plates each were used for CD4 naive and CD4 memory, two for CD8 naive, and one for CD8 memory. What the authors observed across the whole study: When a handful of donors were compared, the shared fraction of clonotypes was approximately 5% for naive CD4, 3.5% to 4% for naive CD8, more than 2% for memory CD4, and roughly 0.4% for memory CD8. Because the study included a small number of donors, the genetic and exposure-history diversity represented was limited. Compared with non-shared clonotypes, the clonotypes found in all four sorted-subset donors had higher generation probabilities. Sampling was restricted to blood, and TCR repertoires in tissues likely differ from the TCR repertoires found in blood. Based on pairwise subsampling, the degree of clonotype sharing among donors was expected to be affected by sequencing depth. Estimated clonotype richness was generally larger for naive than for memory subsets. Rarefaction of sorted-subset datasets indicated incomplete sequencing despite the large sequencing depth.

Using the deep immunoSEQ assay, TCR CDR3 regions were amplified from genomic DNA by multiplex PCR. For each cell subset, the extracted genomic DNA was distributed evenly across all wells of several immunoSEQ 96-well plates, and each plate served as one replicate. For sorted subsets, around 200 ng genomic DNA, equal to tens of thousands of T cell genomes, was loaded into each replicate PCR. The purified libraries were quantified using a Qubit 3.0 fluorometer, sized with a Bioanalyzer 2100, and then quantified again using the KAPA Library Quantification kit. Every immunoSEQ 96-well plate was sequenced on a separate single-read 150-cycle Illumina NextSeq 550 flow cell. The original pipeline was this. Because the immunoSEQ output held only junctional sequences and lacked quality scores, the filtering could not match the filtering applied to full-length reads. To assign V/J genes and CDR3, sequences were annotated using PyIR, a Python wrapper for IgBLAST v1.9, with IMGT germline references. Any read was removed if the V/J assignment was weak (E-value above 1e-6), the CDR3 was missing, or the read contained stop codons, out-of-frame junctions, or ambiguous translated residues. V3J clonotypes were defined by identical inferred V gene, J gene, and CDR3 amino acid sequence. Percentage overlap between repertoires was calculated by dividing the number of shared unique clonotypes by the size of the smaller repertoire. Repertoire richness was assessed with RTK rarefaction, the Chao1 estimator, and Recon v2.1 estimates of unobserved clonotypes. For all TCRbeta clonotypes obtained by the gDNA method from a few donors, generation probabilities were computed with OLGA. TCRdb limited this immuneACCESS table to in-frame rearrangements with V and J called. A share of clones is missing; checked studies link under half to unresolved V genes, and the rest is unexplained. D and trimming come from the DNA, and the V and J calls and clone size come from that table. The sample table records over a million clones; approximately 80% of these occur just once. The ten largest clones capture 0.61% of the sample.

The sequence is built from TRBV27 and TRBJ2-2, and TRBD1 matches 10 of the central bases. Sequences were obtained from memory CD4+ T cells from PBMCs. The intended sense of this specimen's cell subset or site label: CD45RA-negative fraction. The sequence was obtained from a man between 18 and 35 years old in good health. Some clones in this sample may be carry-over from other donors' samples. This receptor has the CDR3 CASSSGQGAGELFF. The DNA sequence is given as TGTGCCAGCAGTTCCGGACAGGGGGCCGGGGAGCTGTTTTTT.